This T cell receptor beta chain was identified in a study of blood T cell repertoires in COVID-19. In the study overall: COVID-19 samples, acute and convalescent, were from the United States, Italy and Spain. PBMCs, B-cell-depleted T cells, or T cells provided the cDNA or gDNA that made up the material.

Original data processing: It was from reference gene primer amplification that nucleated cell counts were estimated. The data were produced by immunoSEQ multiplex PCR, yet TCRdb's version contains in-frame clones alone and is incomplete. V and J calls and clone size are as listed in that table; D and trimming were resolved from the DNA. This sample has about 130,000 clones; about 90% occur once, and the top ten carry around 20%. CDR3 length: 12 residues. V shed 7 bases and J shed 6 bases, with 13 bases lying between them. The germline V gene encodes CDR1 MDHEN and CDR2 SYDVKM. The sample comprised peripheral blood. This sequence originates from a woman aged 50 to 60 who had recovered from COVID-19. This chain joins TRBV28 and TRBJ2-7; no clear D gene. CDR3 sequence reads: CASTVSTREQYF. The CDR3 DNA sequence: TGTGCCAGCACCGTCTCGACTCGCGAGCAGTACTTC. The full variable domain, its missing parts supplied by reference TRBV28 and TRBJ2-7, is DVKVTQSSRYLVKRTGEKVFLECVQDMDHENMFWYRQDPGLGLRLIYFSYDVKMKEKGDIPEGYSVSREKKERFSLILESASTNQTSMYLCASTVSTREQYFGPGTRLTVT.